This T cell receptor beta chain was sequenced in a study of response to subunit inactivated influenza vaccine. This clonotype has just a few counts. As yet, its antigen is unknown. Notes on the study in general: Each seasonal flu vaccination may recruit only limited new T cells, authors suggested.

The CDR3 is made up of 15 amino acids. The germline gives CDR1 SGHAT, CDR2 FQNNGV. V was clipped by 3 bases and J by 3 bases; unmatched bases: 4. TCRdb called the RT-PCR reads again in MiXCR, with one record for every CDR3 protein. The sample holds 700,000 to 800,000 distinct CDR3 sequences, approximately 18% seen once. This specimen was PBMCs from blood, taken more than 4 days after vaccination. The receptor comes from a man aged 45 to 65 who received an inactivated influenza vaccine. The chain recombines TRBV11-2 with TRBJ2-7; 11 nucleotides align to TRBD2. CDR3 nucleotide sequence: TGTGCCAGCAGCTTTAGCGGGAGGGCCCGCTACGAGCAGTACTTC. It yields the protein CASSFSGRARYEQYF.